A single sample is the source of the 13 T cell receptor beta chains below, sequenced in a study of OX40 agonist ivuxolimab in advanced cancers. Only in-frame clones appear in the TCRdb table, and some are missing; sequencing was by immunoSEQ multiplex PCR. This table has fewer than 200,000 clones, approximately 94% appearing once. The sequences come from CD4+ or CD8+ T cells sorted from blood, collected in a trial of the OX40 agonist ivuxolimab. Every receptor here comes from an adult with an advanced solid tumor such as melanoma, head and neck, liver or kidney cancer.

CDR3 protein: CASSLARQGEGPLHF. CDR3 nucleotide sequence: TGTGCCAGCAGCTTAGCGAGGCAGGGGGAAGGACCCCTCCACTTT. This chain joins TRBV7-8 and TRBJ1-6, with 7 bases fitting TRBD1. The CDR3 totals 15 residues. The V and J ends lost 0 bases and 12 bases, in that order; junction bases with no gene match: 8. The germline V gene has CDR1 SGHVS and CDR2 FQNEAQ.

The chain links TRBV7-9 to TRBJ2-1, with D hard to call. V lost 5 bases and J lost 0, with 11 bases in between. The CDR3 spans 15 residues. CDR1 SEHNR and CDR2 FQNEAQ come from the germline V gene (reference sequence). This CDR3 is CASSQIPSSYNEQFF. CDR3 in DNA: TGTGCCAGCAGCCAGATCCCCAGCTCCTACAATGAGCAGTTCTTC.

The chain has TRBV7-2 and TRBJ2-7, with D perhaps matching TRBD2 (6 bases). Germline CDR1 is SGHTA and CDR2 is FQGNSA. V was cut by 5 bases and J by 6 bases, with 23 bases left in between. There are 16 residues in the CDR3. The CDR3 reads CASSLRPRGIGGEQYF. CDR3 nucleotide sequence: TGTGCCAGCAGCCTACGCCCGAGAGGGATCGGGGGCGAGCAGTACTTC.

CDR3 sequence: CASSLGPRVGTEAFF. The CDR3 bases are TGTGCCAGCAGCCTAGGCCCCAGGGTGGGGACTGAAGCTTTCTTT. The rearrangement links TRBV6-6 to TRBJ1-1; tentatively, D is TRBD1 (5 bases). Germline V CDR1 and CDR2: MNHNY, SVGAGI (reference sequence). The length of the CDR3 is 15 residues. The germline V and J ends were trimmed by 6 bases and 5 bases, with 19 bases remaining between them.

The CDR3 region is CASSLSKQPKETQYF. The CDR3 DNA follows: TGTGCCAGCAGTTTATCGAAACAACCCAAAGAGACCCAGTACTTC. The chain links TRBV27 to TRBJ2-5; D unclear. Trimming shortened V by 0 bases and J by 3 bases, and 11 bases separated the two germline ends. This CDR3 spans 15 amino acids. Germline V CDR1 and CDR2: MNHEY, SMNVEV (reference sequence).

The CDR3 region is CASSLEQRETQYF. The CDR3 DNA reads as TGCGCCAGCAGCTTGGAGCAGCGGGAGACCCAGTACTTC. The chain uses TRBV5-1 and TRBJ2-5; perhaps TRBD2 as D (5 bases). The V end was cut by 0 bases, the J end by 5 bases, with 8 bases between. CDR1 is SGHRS, CDR2 YFSETQ, per germline. The CDR3 has 13 amino acids.

The J gene is TRBJ2-3, the V gene TRBV4-2; 9 positions agree with TRBD2. Germline CDR1 reads LGHNA; CDR2 reads YNFKEQ. With V trimmed by 3 bases and J by 0 bases, 7 bases remained unmatched. The CDR3 contains 17 residues. CDR3 coding DNA: TGTGCCAGCAGCCAGGGCGACCTAGCGGGAAGCACAGATACGCAGTATTTT. Protein product: CASSQGDLAGSTDTQYF.

The chain recombines TRBV6-5 with TRBJ2-7; D could derive from TRBD1 or TRBD2 (6 bases each). Germline V CDR1 and CDR2: MNHEY, SVGAGI. V was shortened by 7 bases and J by 5 bases, with 18 bases between the two germline ends. The CDR3 has 14 amino acids. The CDR3 DNA reads TGTGCCAGCACCAGGGACTCCGGGGGCGACGAGCAGTACTTC. Amino acids: CASTRDSGGDEQYF.

This rearrangement joins TRBV10-3 to TRBJ2-1, with a tentative D call TRBD2 (5 bases). Germline V gene sequence: CDR1 ENHRY, CDR2 SYGVKD. The CDR3 has 15 amino acids. Trimming removed 5 bases from V and 7 bases from J, with 18 bases in between. The CDR3 DNA sequence: TGTGCCATCAGTCCTCCCTCAAGAGGGCCGAATGAGCAGTTCTTC. Translated, it gives CAISPPSRGPNEQFF.

The CDR3 bases are TGTGCCAGCAGCCAGGGACAGGTCGTCGGCTACACCTTC. Protein product: CASSQGQVVGYTF. This chain links TRBV5-4 with TRBJ1-2; 8 positions match TRBD1. Per germline, CDR1 SGHNT and CDR2 YYREEE (reference sequence). This CDR3 has 13 residues. V gave up 4 bases and J gave up 8 bases; unmatched junction bases: 7.

The V call is TRBV19, the J call TRBJ2-5; TRBD2 matches at 7 bases. The ends lost 3 bases at V and 2 bases at J; junction bases unmatched: 3. Germline lookup yields CDR1 LNHDA and CDR2 SQIVND (reference sequence). The CDR3 totals 14 residues. CDR3 loop: CASSIRGGQETQYF. The DNA for the CDR3 is TGTGCCAGTAGTATTCGGGGAGGGCAAGAGACCCAGTACTTC.

This chain joins TRBV5-1 and TRBJ1-6; perhaps TRBD1 as D (6 bases). Germline CDR1 reads SGHRS; CDR2 reads YFSETQ. The V end was cut by 5 bases, the J end by 8 bases, with 8 bases between. The CDR3 is 12 amino acids. The CDR3 here is CASRRGDSPLHF. The CDR3 nucleotides are TGCGCCAGCAGAAGGGGGGATTCACCCCTCCACTTT.

As regards this clone: A junction end diverges from the germline sequence, so it may reflect a read error. The rearrangement joins TRBV18 to TRBJ2-7; 12 positions match TRBD2. CDR1 is KGHSH, CDR2 LQKENI, per germline. The CDR3 extends over 16 amino acids. Written as DNA, the CDR3 is TGTGCCAGCTCCCCACTAGCGGGGGGCCCGTCCTACGAGCAGTACTTC. Its protein is CASSPLAGGPSYEQYF.